What follows is one T cell receptor (beta chain) and its context. Its antigen is not identified. The source of the sample is a study of OX40 agonist ivuxolimab in advanced cancers. At the level of the study: Patients were dosed with the agonistic anti-OX40 (CD134) antibody ivuxolimab. Patients undergoing dose escalation presented with hepatocellular carcinoma, melanoma, renal cell or head and neck cancer. Study-level results: The expanded peripheral T cells' antigen specificity was not determined. Doses of 0.1 to 3.0 mg/kg were accompanied by clonal expansion of CD4+ and CD8+ blood T cells by week 6.

Trimming shortened V by 5 bases and J by 0 bases, and 15 bases separated the two germline ends. The germline V gene encodes CDR1 SGHRS and CDR2 YFSETQ. This CDR3 region has 17 residues. Generated by immunoSEQ multiplex PCR, the TCRdb table keeps only in-frame clones and is missing some. The sample lists approximately 80,000 clones, roughly 85% occurring once. V gene TRBV5-1 combines with J gene TRBJ2-6; D is possibly TRBD1 (6 bases). The specimen was CD4+ or CD8+ T cells sorted from blood, collected in a trial of the OX40 agonist ivuxolimab. This sequence originates from an adult with an advanced solid tumor such as melanoma, head and neck, liver or kidney cancer. CDR3 in amino acids: CASRVGAAYSGANVLTF. The CDR3, as DNA: TGCGCCAGCAGGGTGGGGGCGGCATACTCTGGGGCCAACGTCCTGACTTTC.